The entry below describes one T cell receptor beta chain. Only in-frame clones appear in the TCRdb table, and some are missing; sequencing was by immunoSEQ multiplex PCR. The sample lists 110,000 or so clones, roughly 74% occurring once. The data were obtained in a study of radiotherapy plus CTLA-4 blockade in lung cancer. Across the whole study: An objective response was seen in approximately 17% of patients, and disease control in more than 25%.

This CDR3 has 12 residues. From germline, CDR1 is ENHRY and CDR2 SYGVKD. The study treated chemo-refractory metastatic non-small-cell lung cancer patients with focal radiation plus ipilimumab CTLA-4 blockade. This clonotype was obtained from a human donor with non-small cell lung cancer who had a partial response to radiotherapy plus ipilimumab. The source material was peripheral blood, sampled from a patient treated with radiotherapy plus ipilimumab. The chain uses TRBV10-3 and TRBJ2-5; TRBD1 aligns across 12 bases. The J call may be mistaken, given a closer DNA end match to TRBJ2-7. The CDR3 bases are TGTGCCATCAAGGGACAGGGGGCCGAGCAGTACTTC. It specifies CAIKGQGAEQYF.